The clone carrying this T cell receptor (beta chain) has just a few counts. The data belong to a study of CD8+ T cells in alopecia areata. J lost 6 bases, V lost 0 bases, and 8 bases had no gene match. Germline assignment: CDR1 SQVTM and CDR2 ANQGSEA. This CDR3 is built from 15 residues. Lesional scalp punch biopsies and peripheral blood came from alopecia areata patients. cDNA prepared by RNA extraction and subsequent reverse transcription served as the template for sequencing. TCRdb's table, derived via immunoSEQ multiplex PCR, lists solely in-frame clones and lacks some. Here the sample spans approximately 140,000 clones, around 47% being singletons.

This rearrangement joins TRBV29-1 to TRBJ2-1, with 7 bases that match TRBD2. This TCR was sampled from a human donor with alopecia areata. The sequencing input was CD4+ T cells sorted from blood. CDR3 sequence reads: CSVEDPAGTINEQFF. Here the CDR3 DNA reads TGCAGCGTTGAAGATCCAGCGGGGACCATCAATGAGCAGTTCTTC.